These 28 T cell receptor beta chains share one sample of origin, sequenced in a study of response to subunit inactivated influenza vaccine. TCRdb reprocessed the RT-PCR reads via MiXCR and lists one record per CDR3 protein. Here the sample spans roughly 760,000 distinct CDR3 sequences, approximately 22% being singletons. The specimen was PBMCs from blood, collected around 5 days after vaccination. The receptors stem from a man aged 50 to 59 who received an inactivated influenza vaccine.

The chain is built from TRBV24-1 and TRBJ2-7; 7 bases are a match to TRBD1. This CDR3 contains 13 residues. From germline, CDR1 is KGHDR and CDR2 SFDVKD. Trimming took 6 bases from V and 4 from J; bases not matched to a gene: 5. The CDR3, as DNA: TGTGCCACCAGTTCCACAGGGGCGTACGAGCAGTACTTC. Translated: CATSSTGAYEQYF.

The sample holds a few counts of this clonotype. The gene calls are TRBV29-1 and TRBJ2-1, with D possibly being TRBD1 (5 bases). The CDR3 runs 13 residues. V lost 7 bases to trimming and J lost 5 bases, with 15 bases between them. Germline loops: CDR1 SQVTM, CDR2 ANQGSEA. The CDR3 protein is CSAGHSGHNEQFF. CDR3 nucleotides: TGCAGCGCCGGACACTCAGGGCACAATGAGCAGTTCTTC.

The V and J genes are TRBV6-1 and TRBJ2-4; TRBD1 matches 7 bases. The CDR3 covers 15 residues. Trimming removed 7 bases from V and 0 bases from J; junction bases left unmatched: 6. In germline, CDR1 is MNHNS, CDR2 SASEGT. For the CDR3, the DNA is TGTGCCAGCAAAGACAGGGTTCTAGCCAAAAACATTCAGTACTTC. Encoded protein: CASKDRVLAKNIQYF.

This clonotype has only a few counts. The CDR3 coding sequence is TGTGCCAGCAGTTACGCCGGGACGGTGAACTATGGCTACACCTTC. Protein product: CASSYAGTVNYGYTF. V is TRBV6-5 and J is TRBJ1-2, with D perhaps TRBD1 (5 bases). Germline values: CDR1 MNHEY, CDR2 SVGAGI. Trimming shortened V by 2 bases and J by 2 bases, and 12 bases separated the two germline ends. CDR3 length: 15 residues.

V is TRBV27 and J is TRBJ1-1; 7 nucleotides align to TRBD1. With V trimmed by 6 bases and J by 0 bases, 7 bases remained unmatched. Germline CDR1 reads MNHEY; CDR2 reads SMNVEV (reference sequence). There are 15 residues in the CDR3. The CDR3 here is CASRIRQGLNTEAFF. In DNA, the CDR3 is TGTGCCAGCAGGATTAGACAGGGACTGAACACTGAAGCTTTCTTT.

The CDR3 DNA is TGCGCCAGCAGCCTTGGGACTACCGTGAACACCGGGGAGCTGTTTTTT. It translates to CASSLGTTVNTGELFF. This chain links TRBV5-1 with TRBJ2-2, with 7 bases that match TRBD2. The CDR3 runs 16 residues. V was clipped by 4 bases and J by 1 base; unmatched bases: 7. CDR1 and CDR2 from the germline V gene are SGHRS and YFSETQ.

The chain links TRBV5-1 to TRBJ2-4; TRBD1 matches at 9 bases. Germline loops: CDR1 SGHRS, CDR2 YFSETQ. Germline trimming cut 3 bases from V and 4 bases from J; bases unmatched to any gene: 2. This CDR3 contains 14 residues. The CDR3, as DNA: TGCGCCAGCAGCTGGGGACAGGGTAAAAACATTCAGTACTTC. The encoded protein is CASSWGQGKNIQYF. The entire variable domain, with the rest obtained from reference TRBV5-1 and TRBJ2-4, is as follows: KAGVTQTPRYLIKTRGQQVTLSCSPISGHRSVSWYQQTPGQGLQFLFEYFSETQRNKGNFPGRFSGRQFSNSRSEMNVSTLELGDSALYLCASSWGQGKNIQYFGAGTRLSVL.

The CDR3 DNA follows: TGTGCCAGCAGCTTTAGCGTTTACTCCTACGAGCAGTACTTC. This translates into CASSFSVYSYEQYF. The genes are TRBV7-9 and TRBJ2-7; perhaps TRBD2 as D (5 bases). Per germline, CDR1 SEHNR and CDR2 FQNEAQ (reference sequence). Between the trimmed V and J ends, which lost 3 bases and 0 bases, there was a span of 9 bases. The CDR3 contains 14 residues.

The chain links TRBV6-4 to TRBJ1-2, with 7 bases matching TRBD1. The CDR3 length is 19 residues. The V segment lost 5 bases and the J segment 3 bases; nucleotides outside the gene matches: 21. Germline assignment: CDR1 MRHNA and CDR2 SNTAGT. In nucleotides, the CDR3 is TGTGCCAGCAGTCCTCGACCCCCGGGACAGCCCTCCGTCCACTATGGCTACACCTTC. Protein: CASSPRPPGQPSVHYGYTF.

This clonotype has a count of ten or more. The CDR3 loop reads CASSGLAGANEQFF. As DNA, the CDR3 is TGTGCCAGCAGCGGACTAGCGGGAGCCAATGAGCAGTTCTTC. The chain carries TRBV6-1 and TRBJ2-1; 13 bases agree with TRBD2. After removal of 6 bases from V and 6 bases from J, the junction contained 2 bases not matched to a gene. This CDR3 comprises 14 residues. Germline V gives CDR1 MNHNS, CDR2 SASEGT.

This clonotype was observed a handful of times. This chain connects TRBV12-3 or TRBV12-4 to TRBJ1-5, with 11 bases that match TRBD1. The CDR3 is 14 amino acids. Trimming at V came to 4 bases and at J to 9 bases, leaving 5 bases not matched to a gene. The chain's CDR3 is CASSSGQGAWPQHF. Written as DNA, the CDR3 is TGTGCCAGCAGTTCCGGACAGGGGGCATGGCCCCAGCATTTT.

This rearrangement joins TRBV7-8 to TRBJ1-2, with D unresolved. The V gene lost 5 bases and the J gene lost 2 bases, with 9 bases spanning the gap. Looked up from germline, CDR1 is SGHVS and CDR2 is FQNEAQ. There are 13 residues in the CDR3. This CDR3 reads CASSAAGNYGYTF. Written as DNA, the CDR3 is TGTGCCAGCAGCGCGGCGGGGAACTATGGCTACACCTTC.

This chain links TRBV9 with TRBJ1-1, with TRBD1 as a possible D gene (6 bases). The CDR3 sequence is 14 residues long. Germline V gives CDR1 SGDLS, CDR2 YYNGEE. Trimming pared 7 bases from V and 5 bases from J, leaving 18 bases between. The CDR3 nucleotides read TGTGCCAGCTGTTCGGGGGCAGGAGTGACTGAAGCTTTCTTT. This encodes CASCSGAGVTEAFF.

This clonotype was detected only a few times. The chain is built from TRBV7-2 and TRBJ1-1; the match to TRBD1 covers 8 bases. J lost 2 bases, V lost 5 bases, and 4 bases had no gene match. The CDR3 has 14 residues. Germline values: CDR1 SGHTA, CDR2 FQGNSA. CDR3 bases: TGTGCCAGCAGCATAACAGGGGGAAACACTGAAGCTTTCTTT. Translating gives CASSITGGNTEAFF.

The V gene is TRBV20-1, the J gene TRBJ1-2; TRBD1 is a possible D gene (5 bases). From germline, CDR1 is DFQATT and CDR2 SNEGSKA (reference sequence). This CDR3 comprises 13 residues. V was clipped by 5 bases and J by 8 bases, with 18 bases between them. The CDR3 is CSAVTGRLRGYTF. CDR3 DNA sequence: TGCAGTGCTGTAACAGGCCGACTACGGGGCTACACCTTC.

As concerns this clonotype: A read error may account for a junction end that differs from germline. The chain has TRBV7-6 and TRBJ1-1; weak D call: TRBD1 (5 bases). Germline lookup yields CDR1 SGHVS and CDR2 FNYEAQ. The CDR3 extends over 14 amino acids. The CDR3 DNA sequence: TGTGCCAGCAGCCATACAGTTTTGGACACTGAAGCTGTCTTT. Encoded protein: CASSHTVLDTEAVF.

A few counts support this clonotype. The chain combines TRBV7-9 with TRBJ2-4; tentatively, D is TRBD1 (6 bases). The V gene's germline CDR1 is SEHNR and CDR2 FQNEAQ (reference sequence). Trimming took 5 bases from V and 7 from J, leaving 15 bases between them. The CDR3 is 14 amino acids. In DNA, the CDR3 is TGTGCCAGCAGCCCGGACAGTAGTGGGAACATTCAGTACTTC. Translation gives CASSPDSSGNIQYF.

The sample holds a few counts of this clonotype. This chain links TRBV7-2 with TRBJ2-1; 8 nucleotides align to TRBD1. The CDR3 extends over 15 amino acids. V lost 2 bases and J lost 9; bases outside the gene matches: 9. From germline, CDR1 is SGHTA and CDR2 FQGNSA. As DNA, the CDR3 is TGTGCCAGCAGCTTACCGGGACAGGACCCTGGTGAGCAGTTCTTC. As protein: CASSLPGQDPGEQFF.

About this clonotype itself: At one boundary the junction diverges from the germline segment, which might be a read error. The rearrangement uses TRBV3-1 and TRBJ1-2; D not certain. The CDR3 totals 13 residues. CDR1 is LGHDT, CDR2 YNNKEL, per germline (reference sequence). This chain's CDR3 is CASSAPGTTSWVF. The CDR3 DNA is TGTGCCAGCAGCGCTCCGGGCACGACTTCGTGGGTCTTC.

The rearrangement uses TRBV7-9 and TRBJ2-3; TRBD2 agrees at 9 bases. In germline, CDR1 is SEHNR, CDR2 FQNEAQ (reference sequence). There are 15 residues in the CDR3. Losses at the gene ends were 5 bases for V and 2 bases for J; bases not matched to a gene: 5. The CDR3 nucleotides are TGTGCCAGCAGCAGGAGCGGGGGGTACACAGATACGCAGTATTTT. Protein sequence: CASSRSGGYTDTQYF.

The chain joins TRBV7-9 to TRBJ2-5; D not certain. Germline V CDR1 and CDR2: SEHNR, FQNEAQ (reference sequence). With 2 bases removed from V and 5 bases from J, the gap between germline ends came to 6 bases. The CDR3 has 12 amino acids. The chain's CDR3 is CASSLSPETQYF. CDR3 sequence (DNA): TGTGCCAGCAGCTTATCGCCCGAGACCCAGTACTTC.

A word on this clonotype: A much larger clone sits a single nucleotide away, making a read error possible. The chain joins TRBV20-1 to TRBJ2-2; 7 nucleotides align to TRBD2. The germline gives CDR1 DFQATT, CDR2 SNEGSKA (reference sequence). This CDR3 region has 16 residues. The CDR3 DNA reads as TGCTGTGCTAGAGATCTAGGCGGGGGGAACACCGGGGAGCTGTTTTTT. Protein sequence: CCARDLGGGNTGELFF.

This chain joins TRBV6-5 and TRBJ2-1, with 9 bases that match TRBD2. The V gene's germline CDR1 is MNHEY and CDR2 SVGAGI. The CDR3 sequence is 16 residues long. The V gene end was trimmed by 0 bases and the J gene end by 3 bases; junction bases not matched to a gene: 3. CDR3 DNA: TGTGCCAGCAGTTACTCGAGTAGCGGGAGCTACAATGAGCAGTTCTTC. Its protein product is CASSYSSSGSYNEQFF.

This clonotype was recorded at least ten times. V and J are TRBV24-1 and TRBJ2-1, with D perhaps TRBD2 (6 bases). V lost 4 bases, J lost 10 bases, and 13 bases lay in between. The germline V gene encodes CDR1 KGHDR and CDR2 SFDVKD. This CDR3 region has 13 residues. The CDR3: CATSEGTRAEQFF. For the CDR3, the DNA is TGTGCCACCAGTGAGGGGACTCGCGCGGAGCAGTTCTTC.

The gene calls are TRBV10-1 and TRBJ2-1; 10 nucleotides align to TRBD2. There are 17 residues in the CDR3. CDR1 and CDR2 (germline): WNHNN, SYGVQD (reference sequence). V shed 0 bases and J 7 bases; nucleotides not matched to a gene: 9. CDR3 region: CASSESVLLAGKNEQFF. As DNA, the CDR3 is TGCGCCAGCAGTGAGTCGGTCCTACTAGCGGGGAAGAATGAGCAGTTCTTC.

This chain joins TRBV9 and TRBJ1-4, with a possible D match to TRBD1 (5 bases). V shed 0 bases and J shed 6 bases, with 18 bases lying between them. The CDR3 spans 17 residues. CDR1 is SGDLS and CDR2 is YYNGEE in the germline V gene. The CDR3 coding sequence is TGTGCCAGCAGCGTAGCAGGGAGGGAGCATGGAGATGAAAAACTGTTTTTT. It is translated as CASSVAGREHGDEKLFF.

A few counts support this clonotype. The CDR3 spells CASSLVEAGPGKLFF. The CDR3 DNA is TGTGCCAGCAGCTTAGTGGAGGCAGGCCCTGGAAAACTGTTTTTT. This chain uses TRBV7-2 with TRBJ1-4; D gene unclear. Germline V gene sequence: CDR1 SGHTA, CDR2 FQGNSA. The length of the CDR3 is 15 residues. V lost 1 base, J lost 10 bases, and 16 bases lay in between. Full variable domain (outside the CDR3, taken from reference TRBV7-2 and TRBJ1-4): GAGVSQSPSNKVTEKGKDVELRCDPISGHTALYWYRQSLGQGLEFLIYFQGNSAPDKSGLPSDRFSAERTGGSVSTLTIQRTQQEDSAVYLCASSLVEAGPGKLFFGSGTQLSVL.

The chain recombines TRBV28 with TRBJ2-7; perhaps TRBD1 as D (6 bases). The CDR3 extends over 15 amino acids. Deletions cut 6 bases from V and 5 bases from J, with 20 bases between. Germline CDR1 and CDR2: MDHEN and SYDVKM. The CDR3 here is CASSNPGPRQDEQYF. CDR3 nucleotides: TGTGCCAGCAGCAATCCGGGACCCCGACAGGACGAGCAGTACTTC.